This T cell receptor (beta chain) was documented in a study of OX40 agonist ivuxolimab in advanced cancers. Assay: immunoSEQ multiplex PCR; the TCRdb copy retains only in-frame clones and omits some. The table has around 70,000 clones, about 85% seen once; the top ten hold 5.5% to 7.5%. CDR1 MDHEN and CDR2 SYDVKM come from the germline V gene. CDR3 size: 15 residues. Trimming removed 4 bases from V and 5 bases from J, with 17 bases in between. Study-wide findings and caveats: Expanded clones belonging to CD8+ T cells outnumbered, on average, those of CD4+.

Turning to this clone: Its antigen is unknown.

The rearrangement links TRBV28 to TRBJ1-2, with D perhaps matching TRBD1 (5 bases). The material was CD4+ or CD8+ T cells sorted from blood, obtained in a trial of the OX40 agonist ivuxolimab. The sequence was obtained from an adult with an advanced solid tumor such as melanoma, head and neck, liver or kidney cancer. The CDR3 region is CASSWTPDGGYGYTF. In DNA form, the CDR3 reads TGTGCCAGCAGTTGGACACCGGACGGGGGATATGGCTACACCTTC.